These T cell receptor beta chains were read from a single sample in a study of identical twins. TCRdb processed the 5' RACE reads anew with MiXCR; each CDR3 protein has one entry. The sample includes about 720,000 distinct CDR3 sequences, 15% to 20% seen only once; the top ten take around 14%. The sample was also reused in another study, on T cells expressing NK-cell markers.

The sample taken for sequencing was PBMCs. The receptors derive from a woman between 18 and 29 years old in good health. The CDR3 runs from the conserved cysteine through the conserved F or W. A D gene is named only where the DNA matches it firmly. A clone size is listed for some rows: how often the clone was seen (once, few, many), or a class if it is expanded.

CDR3 DNA,CDR3 protein,CDR3 length,clone size,D gene,V gene,J gene
TGTGCCAGCTCGGATCCACTTGGGTTGCAGTTCTTC,CASSDPLGLQFF,12,few,.,TRBV6-2/TRBV6-3,TRBJ2-1
TGTGCCAGCAGCGCCCGGGACTTTTCCGGGACCCAGTACTTC,CASSARDFSGTQYF,14,.,.,TRBV11-2,TRBJ2-5
TGTGCCAGCAGTTTCGTCGTGGATGAGCAGTTCTTC,CASSFVVDEQFF,12,.,.,TRBV12-3/TRBV12-4,TRBJ2-1
TGTGCCAGCTCACCCGAAAATACTAGGACCCTAAGCACAGATACGCAGTATTTT,CASSPENTRTLSTDTQYF,18,many,.,TRBV18,TRBJ2-3
TGTGCCAGCAGCTTACAGTTCAGCGGAGAAAGTGAGCAGTTCTTC,CASSLQFSGESEQFF,15,.,.,TRBV7-6,TRBJ2-1
TGCAGTGCTAAAGGGACTAGCGGGGGGGCCGGGGAGCAGTACTTC,CSAKGTSGGAGEQYF,15,once,TRBD2,TRBV20-1,TRBJ2-7
TGCAGTGCCTCTCGGGCCAGTTTTACCTACGAGCAGTACTTC,CSASRASFTYEQYF,14,few,.,TRBV20-1,TRBJ2-7
TGCAGTGCTAGAGACCCGGGGACGAATACGCAGTATTTT,CSARDPGTNTQYF,13,.,.,TRBV20-1,TRBJ2-3
TGTGCCAGCAGCTTTCAGGGCAAAAGCTCCTACAATGAGCAGTTCTTC,CASSFQGKSSYNEQFF,16,.,.,TRBV7-9,TRBJ2-1
TGTGCCAGCAGCCAAAAATGGGGACACAATGGGACACCCCTCCACTTT,CASSQKWGHNGTPLHF,16,few,.,TRBV3-1,TRBJ1-6
TGCAGTGCTAGGGACGGGACGGAAGAGCAGTTCTTC,CSARDGTEEQFF,12,few,.,TRBV20-1,TRBJ2-1
TGCAGTGCTAGTGACGGGGCTGGGGCCAACGTCCTGACTTTC,CSASDGAGANVLTF,14,.,.,TRBV20-1,TRBJ2-6
TGTGCCAGCAGCTTAAGCCCCCATGAGCAGTTCTTC,CASSLSPHEQFF,12,few,.,TRBV7-9,TRBJ2-1
TGTGCCAGCAGTTCCGAACCTAGACTGCACACCGGGGAGCTGTTTTTT,CASSSEPRLHTGELFF,16,.,.,TRBV12-3/TRBV12-4,TRBJ2-2
TGTGCCAGCAGCCTGGGACAGGGGAGGTACAATGAGCAGTTCTTC,CASSLGQGRYNEQFF,15,few,TRBD1,TRBV7-9,TRBJ2-1
TGTGCCAGCAGCTCCGGGGGAGGTATCTACGAGCAGTACTTC,CASSSGGGIYEQYF,14,many,.,TRBV7-9,TRBJ2-7
TGTGCCACCAGCAGAGGTGGGCTAGCGTCCTCCTCCTACAATGAGCAGTTCTTC,CATSRGGLASSSYNEQFF,18,.,.,TRBV15,TRBJ2-1
TGTGCCAGCAGTCATACCTCGCCCCAGTACTTC,CASSHTSPQYF,11,few,.,TRBV12-3/TRBV12-4,TRBJ2-5
TGCAGTGCTAGATCGCCGGACGACTCCTACGAGCAGTACTTC,CSARSPDDSYEQYF,14,few,.,TRBV20-1,TRBJ2-7
TGTGCCAGCAGCCCTTTAGGGGGACAGGGAGCGAACACTGAAGCTTTCTTT,CASSPLGGQGANTEAFF,17,.,TRBD1,TRBV7-7,TRBJ1-1
TGCAGTGCTAGAGATTCGAACGGGAGGGCCCCGGTAGGGTATGAGCAGTTCTTC,CSARDSNGRAPVGYEQFF,18,few,TRBD2,TRBV20-1,TRBJ2-1
TGCAGTGCTAGGGGGACAGGGGGGCCCGGCATTCAGTACTTC,CSARGTGGPGIQYF,14,few,TRBD1,TRBV20-1,TRBJ2-4
TGTGCCAGCAGCTTATCCGGCAGGGGGTTTTACAATGAGCAGTTCTTC,CASSLSGRGFYNEQFF,16,.,TRBD1,TRBV7-2,TRBJ2-1
TGTGCCAGCAGCTTAGTAAGCAGGGGCCACGAGCAGTACTTC,CASSLVSRGHEQYF,14,.,.,TRBV13,TRBJ2-7
TGTGCCAGCAGCCTTTTAAGACCGGGTGAGCAGTTCTTC,CASSLLRPGEQFF,13,.,.,TRBV7-2,TRBJ2-1
TGTGCCAGCGGGGCACAGGGCACCGGGGAGCTGTTTTTT,CASGAQGTGELFF,13,few,.,TRBV7-9,TRBJ2-2
TGTGCCGTATGGGACAGTTTGGTCTACTATGGCTACACCTTC,CAVWDSLVYYGYTF,14,.,TRBD1,TRBV10-3,TRBJ1-2
TGTGCCAGCAGTGAGACCGGGACTAGCGACGAGCAGTACTTC,CASSETGTSDEQYF,14,few,TRBD2,TRBV25-1,TRBJ2-7
TGTGCCAGCAGCTCCTCCGGGACAGGGGGCGACTATGGCTACACCTTC,CASSSSGTGGDYGYTF,16,.,TRBD1,TRBV5-8,TRBJ1-2
TGTGCCAGCAAGAGCTGGGGGGGAGCCGGGGAGCTGTTTTTT,CASKSWGGAGELFF,14,many,TRBD2,TRBV6-1,TRBJ2-2
TGTGCCAGCAATCCACTAGTGGGGGGGGCCCTTGGAAATGAGCAGTTCTTC,CASNPLVGGALGNEQFF,17,.,.,TRBV6-1,TRBJ2-1
TGTGCCAGCAGCTTAGAACGAGGGCACAACTATGGCTACACCTTC,CASSLERGHNYGYTF,15,few,.,TRBV7-2,TRBJ1-2
TGTGCCAGCAGCTTGGGACTAGCGGGAGGGAATAATGAGCAGTTCTTC,CASSLGLAGGNNEQFF,16,few,TRBD2,TRBV2,TRBJ2-1
TGTGCCAGCACCACCTTACCTGGCGCGACCTACGAGCAGTACTTC,CASTTLPGATYEQYF,15,few,.,TRBV6-1,TRBJ2-7
TGTGCCAGCAGCTTACAGCGGGAGATCTCCTACAATGAGCAGTTCTTC,CASSLQREISYNEQFF,16,few,TRBD2,TRBV7-2,TRBJ2-1
TGCGCCAGCAGCCAAGATCGCAGGTCCTGGCCACCCCAGCATTTT,CASSQDRRSWPPQHF,15,few,.,TRBV4-1,TRBJ1-5
TGCGCCAGCAGCTTGGAACTAGCGGGGTCTAGCACAGATACGCAGTATTTT,CASSLELAGSSTDTQYF,17,many,TRBD2,TRBV5-1,TRBJ2-3
TGCAGTGCTGGGAGGGGTAGCGGGAGGGCCTATGAGCAGTACTTC,CSAGRGSGRAYEQYF,15,many,TRBD2,TRBV20-1,TRBJ2-7
TGTGCCAGCAGCGCAGGGGGCTATTACAATGAGCAGTTCTTC,CASSAGGYYNEQFF,14,few,TRBD1,TRBV12-3/TRBV12-4,TRBJ2-1
TGCGCCAGCAGCTTACGCCATCTAGGGGAGGGTCACCTCCAAGAGACCCAGTACTTC,CASSLRHLGEGHLQETQYF,19,.,TRBD2,TRBV5-1,TRBJ2-5
TGTGCCAGCAGTGACAGGGCTAGCGATTCGTACAATGAGCAGTTCTTC,CASSDRASDSYNEQFF,16,few,.,TRBV6-4,TRBJ2-1
TGCAGCGTTTTGCGGGGGTGGACAGATACGCAGTATTTT,CSVLRGWTDTQYF,13,few,TRBD2,TRBV29-1,TRBJ2-3
TGCAGGGGGGGGCGAACTGAAGCTTTCTTT,CRGGRTEAFF,10,few,.,TRBV20-1,TRBJ1-1
TGTGCCAGCAGCCCCACAGGGGAATACGAGCAGTACTTC,CASSPTGEYEQYF,13,few,TRBD1,TRBV6-6,TRBJ2-7
TGTGCCAGCAGCTTAGATAGTTGGTCACCCCTCCACTTT,CASSLDSWSPLHF,13,.,.,TRBV7-2,TRBJ1-6
TGTGCCAGCAGTTTAAGGGGGGGCAATCAGCCCCAGCATTTT,CASSLRGGNQPQHF,14,many,.,TRBV12-3/TRBV12-4,TRBJ1-5
TGTGCCAGCAGACCGCGGGGGGGCCTGAGTGGTACGCAGTATTTT,CASRPRGGLSGTQYF,15,once,TRBD2,TRBV3-1,TRBJ2-3
TGTGCCAGCCAGGGAGGGGAGCAGTTCTTC,CASQGGEQFF,10,few,TRBD2,TRBV7-9,TRBJ2-1
TGCAGTGCTAGTCAAAGGAACGGTTACTCCTACGAGCAGTACTTC,CSASQRNGYSYEQYF,15,.,.,TRBV20-1,TRBJ2-7
TGCGCCAGCAGCTTGGGTAGCTCCATGAACACTGAAGCTTTCTTT,CASSLGSSMNTEAFF,15,many,.,TRBV5-1,TRBJ1-1
TGTGCCAGCAGTCCACACTCCGGGAGGAAAGAGACCCAGTACTTC,CASSPHSGRKETQYF,15,.,TRBD2,TRBV7-9,TRBJ2-5